This T cell receptor (beta chain) was obtained from a study of T cell changes during pregnancy in multiple sclerosis. The V and J ends lost 5 bases and 1 base respectively, with 18 bases between them. The CDR3 covers 16 residues. Germline-derived CDR1 and CDR2 are SGHVT and SQSDAQ. Assay used: immunoSEQ multiplex PCR; TCRdb lists only in-frame clones, some missing. This table holds 89,000 or so clones, around 93% found once. Source: PBMCs, taken in the first trimester of pregnancy. The sequence derives from a female donor in good health, serving as a control in a pregnancy study. Some clones in this sample may be carry-over from other donors' samples. The rearrangement joins TRBV7-4 to TRBJ2-7, with D possibly matching TRBD2 (6 bases). Here the CDR3 DNA reads TGTGCCAGCAGCCTCTGGGCGGGGATCGGGTCCTACGAGCAGTACTTC. It specifies CASSLWAGIGSYEQYF.